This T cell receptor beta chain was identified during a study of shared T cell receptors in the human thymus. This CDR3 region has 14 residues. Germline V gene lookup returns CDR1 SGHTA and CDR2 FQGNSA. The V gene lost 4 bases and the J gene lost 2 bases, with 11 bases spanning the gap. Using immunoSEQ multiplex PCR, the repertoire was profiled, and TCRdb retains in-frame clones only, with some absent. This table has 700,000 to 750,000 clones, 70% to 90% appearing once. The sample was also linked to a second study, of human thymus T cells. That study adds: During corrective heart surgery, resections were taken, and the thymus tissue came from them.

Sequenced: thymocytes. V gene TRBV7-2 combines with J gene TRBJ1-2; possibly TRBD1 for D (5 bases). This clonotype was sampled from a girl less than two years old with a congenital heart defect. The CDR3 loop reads CASSSQVLNYGYTF. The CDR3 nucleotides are TGTGCCAGCAGCTCACAGGTCCTAAACTATGGCTACACCTTC.